This T cell receptor beta chain was retrieved from a study of neurological immune-mediated disorders. This clonotype was counted at least ten times. This sample's time point: longitudinal time-point 3. CDR1 and CDR2 from the germline V gene are MRHNA and SNTAGT. V lost 11 bases to trimming and J lost 1 base, with 17 bases between them. The CDR3 covers 15 residues. Each CDR3 protein gets one entry after TCRdb re-called the 5' RACE reads with MiXCR. The sample shows approximately 45,000 distinct CDR3 sequences, around an eighth of them seen only once. The source material was PBMCs. The genes are TRBV6-4 and TRBJ2-2; D remains unclear. This TCR was recovered from a man in his thirties or forties in good health. CDR3 nucleotides: TGTGCCTCTAAAGAAGAGTGGGGGAACACCGGGGAGCTGTTTTTT. Protein sequence: CASKEEWGNTGELFF.